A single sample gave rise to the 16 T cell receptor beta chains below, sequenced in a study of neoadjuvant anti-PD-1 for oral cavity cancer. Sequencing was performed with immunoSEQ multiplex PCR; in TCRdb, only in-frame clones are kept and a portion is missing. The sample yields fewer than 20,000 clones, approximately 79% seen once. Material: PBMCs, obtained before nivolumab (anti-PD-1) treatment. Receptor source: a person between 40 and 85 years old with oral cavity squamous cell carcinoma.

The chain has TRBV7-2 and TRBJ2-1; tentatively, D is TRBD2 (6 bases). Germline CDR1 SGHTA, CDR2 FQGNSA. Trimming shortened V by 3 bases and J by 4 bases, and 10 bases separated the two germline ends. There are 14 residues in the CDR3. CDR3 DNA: TGTGCCAGCAGCTTGGTTAGCGGATACAATGAGCAGTTCTTC. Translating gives CASSLVSGYNEQFF.

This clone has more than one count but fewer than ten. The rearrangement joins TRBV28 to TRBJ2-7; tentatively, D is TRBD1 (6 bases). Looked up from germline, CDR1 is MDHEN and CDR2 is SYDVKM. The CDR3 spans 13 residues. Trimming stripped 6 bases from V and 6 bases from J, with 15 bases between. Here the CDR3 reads CASRSTGIGEQYF. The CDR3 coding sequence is TGTGCCAGCAGATCCACAGGGATCGGCGAGCAGTACTTC.

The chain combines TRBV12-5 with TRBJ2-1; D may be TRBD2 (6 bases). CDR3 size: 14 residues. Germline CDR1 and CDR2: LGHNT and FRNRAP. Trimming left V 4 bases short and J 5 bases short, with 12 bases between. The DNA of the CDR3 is TGTGCTAGTGGTTCCTCGAGGGAGGACAATGAGCAGTTCTTC. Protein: CASGSSREDNEQFF.

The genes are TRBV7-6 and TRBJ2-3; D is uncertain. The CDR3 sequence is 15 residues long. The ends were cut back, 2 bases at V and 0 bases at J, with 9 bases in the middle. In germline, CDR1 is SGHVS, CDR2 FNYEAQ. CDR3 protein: CASSLFVQSTDTQYF. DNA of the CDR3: TGTGCCAGCAGCTTATTTGTCCAGAGCACAGATACGCAGTATTTT.

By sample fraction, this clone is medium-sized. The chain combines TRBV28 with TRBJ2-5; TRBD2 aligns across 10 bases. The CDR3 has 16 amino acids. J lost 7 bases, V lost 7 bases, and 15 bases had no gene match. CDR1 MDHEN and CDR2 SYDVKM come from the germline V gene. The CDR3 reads CASTLGAASGSRTQYF. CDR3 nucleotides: TGTGCCAGCACCCTGGGGGCGGCTAGCGGGAGTAGGACCCAGTACTTC.

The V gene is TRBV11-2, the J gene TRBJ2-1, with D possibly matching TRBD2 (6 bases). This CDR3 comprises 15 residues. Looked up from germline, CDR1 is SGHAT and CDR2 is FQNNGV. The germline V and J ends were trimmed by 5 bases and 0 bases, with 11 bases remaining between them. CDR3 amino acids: CASSPGTYSYNEQFF. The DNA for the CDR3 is TGTGCCAGCAGCCCAGGGACTTACTCCTACAATGAGCAGTTCTTC.

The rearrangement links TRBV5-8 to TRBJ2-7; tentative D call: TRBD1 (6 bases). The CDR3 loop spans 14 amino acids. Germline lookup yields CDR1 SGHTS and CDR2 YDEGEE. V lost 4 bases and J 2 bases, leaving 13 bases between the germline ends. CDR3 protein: CASSPSGAPYEQYF. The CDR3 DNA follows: TGTGCCAGCAGCCCATCAGGGGCGCCCTACGAGCAGTACTTC.

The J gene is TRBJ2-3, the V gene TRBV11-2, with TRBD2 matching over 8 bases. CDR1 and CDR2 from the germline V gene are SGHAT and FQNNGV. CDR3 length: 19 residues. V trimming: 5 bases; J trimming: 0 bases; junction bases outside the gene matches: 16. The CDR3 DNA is TGTGCCAGCAGCCCCCCGGGGGGGAGGAGGTTCGCTAGCACAGATACGCAGTATTTT. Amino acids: CASSPPGGRRFASTDTQYF.

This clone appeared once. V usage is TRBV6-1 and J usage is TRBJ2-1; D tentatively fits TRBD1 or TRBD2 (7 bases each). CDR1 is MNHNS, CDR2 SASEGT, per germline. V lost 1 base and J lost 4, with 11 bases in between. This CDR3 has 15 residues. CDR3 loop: CASSEGEGAYNEQFF. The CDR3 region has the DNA TGTGCCAGCAGTGAAGGGGAGGGGGCTTACAATGAGCAGTTCTTC.

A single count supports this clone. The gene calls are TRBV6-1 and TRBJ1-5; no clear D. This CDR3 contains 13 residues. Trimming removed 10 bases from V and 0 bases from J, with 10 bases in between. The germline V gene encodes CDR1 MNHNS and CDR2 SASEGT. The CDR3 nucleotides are TGTGCCACTACCAGAAATAGCAATCAGCCCCAGCATTTT. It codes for CATTRNSNQPQHF.

Here the CDR3 reads CASSLAGGTYEQYF. In DNA form, the CDR3 reads TGTGCCAGCAGTTTAGCGGGAGGTACCTACGAGCAGTACTTC. The gene calls are TRBV28 and TRBJ2-7, with 8 nucleotides matching TRBD2. The CDR3 has 14 amino acids. Germline V gene data show CDR1 as MDHEN and CDR2 as SYDVKM. The trim removed 2 bases at V and 2 bases at J, leaving 2 bases unmatched.

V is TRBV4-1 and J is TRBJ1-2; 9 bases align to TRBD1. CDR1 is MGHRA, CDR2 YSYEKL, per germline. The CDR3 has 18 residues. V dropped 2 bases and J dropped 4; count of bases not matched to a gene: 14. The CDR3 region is CASSQNLGTGKVSYGYTF. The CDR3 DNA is TGCGCCAGCAGCCAAAACCTCGGGACAGGGAAAGTCAGCTATGGCTACACCTTC.

CDR3 sequence: CASSLDMARKAFF. The CDR3 DNA reads TGTGCCAGCAGCTTAGATATGGCCAGAAAAGCTTTCTTT. The V and J genes are TRBV11-2 and TRBJ1-1, with no clear D. The CDR3 runs to 13 residues. Germline V gene sequence: CDR1 SGHAT, CDR2 FQNNGV. Trimming pared 0 bases from V and 9 bases from J, leaving 11 bases between.

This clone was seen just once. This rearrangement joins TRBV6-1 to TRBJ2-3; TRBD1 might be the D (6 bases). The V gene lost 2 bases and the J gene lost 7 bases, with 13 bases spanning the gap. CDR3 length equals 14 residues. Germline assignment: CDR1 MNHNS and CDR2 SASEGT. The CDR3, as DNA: TGTGCCAGCAGTGAAATAGGGGGATATAATACGCAGTATTTT. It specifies CASSEIGGYNTQYF.

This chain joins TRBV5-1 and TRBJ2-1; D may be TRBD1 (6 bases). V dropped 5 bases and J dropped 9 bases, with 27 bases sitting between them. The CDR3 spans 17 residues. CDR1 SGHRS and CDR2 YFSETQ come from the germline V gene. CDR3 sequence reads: CASRIGAAYPRGVEQFF. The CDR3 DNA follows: TGCGCCAGCAGGATCGGGGCCGCATACCCCAGGGGCGTTGAGCAGTTCTTC.

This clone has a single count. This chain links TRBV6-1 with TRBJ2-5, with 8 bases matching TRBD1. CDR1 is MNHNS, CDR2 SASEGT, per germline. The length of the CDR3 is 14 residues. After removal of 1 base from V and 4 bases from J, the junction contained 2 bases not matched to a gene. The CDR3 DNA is TGTGCCAGCAGTGAAGGCAGGGGGCTAGAGACCCAGTACTTC. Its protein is CASSEGRGLETQYF.